This TCR beta chain was obtained from a study of breast tumors, draining lymph nodes, adjacent tissues. The CDR3 loop spans 14 amino acids. The germline gives CDR1 SGHRS, CDR2 YFSETQ. Losses at the gene ends were 4 bases for V and 8 bases for J; bases not matched to a gene: 8. This clonotype came up many times. Its antigen remains unidentified. The lymph nodes were axillary draining lymph nodes from breast cancer patients. MiXCR, applied by TCRdb to the multiplex PCR reads, yields one record per CDR3 protein. The sample includes about 80,000 distinct CDR3 sequences, approximately 20% of them seen just once. The study, taken as a whole, reports: Compared with lymph nodes, tumors were less diverse; compared with nontumor tissue, more.

The sequenced sample was axillary lymph node tissue. The genes are TRBV5-1 and TRBJ2-1, with TRBD2 identical over 8 bases. The receptor comes from a female donor with breast cancer. Some clones in this sample may be carry-over from other donors' samples. CDR3 sequence: CASSPGTSIYEQFF. DNA for the CDR3: TGCGCCAGCAGCCCCGGGACTAGTATCTATGAGCAGTTCTTC.